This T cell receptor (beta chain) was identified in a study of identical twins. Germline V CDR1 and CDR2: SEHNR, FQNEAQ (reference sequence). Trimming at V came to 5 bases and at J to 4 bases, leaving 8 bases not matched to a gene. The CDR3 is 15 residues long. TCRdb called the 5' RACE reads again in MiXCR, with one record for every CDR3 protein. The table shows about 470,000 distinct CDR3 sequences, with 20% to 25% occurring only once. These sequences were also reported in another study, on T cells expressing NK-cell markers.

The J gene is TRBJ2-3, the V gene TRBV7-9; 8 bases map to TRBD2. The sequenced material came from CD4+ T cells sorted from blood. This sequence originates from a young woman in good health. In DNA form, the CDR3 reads TGTGCCAGCAGCCGCTCGGGGGGGTCGGCAGATACGCAGTATTTT. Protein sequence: CASSRSGGSADTQYF.